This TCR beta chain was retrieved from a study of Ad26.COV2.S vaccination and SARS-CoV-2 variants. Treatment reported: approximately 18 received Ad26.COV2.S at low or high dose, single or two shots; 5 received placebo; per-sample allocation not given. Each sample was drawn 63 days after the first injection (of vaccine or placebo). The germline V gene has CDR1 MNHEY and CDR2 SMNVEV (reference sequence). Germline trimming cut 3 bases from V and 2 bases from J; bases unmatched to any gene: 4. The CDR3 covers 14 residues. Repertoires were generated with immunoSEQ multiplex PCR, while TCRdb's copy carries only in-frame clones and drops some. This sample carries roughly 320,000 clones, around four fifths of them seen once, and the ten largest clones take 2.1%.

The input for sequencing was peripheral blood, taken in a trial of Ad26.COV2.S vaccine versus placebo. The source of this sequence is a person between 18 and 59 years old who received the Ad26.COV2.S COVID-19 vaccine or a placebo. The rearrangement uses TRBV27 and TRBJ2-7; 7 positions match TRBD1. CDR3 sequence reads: CASSFWDRAYEQYF. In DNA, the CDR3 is TGTGCCAGCAGTTTTTGGGACAGAGCCTACGAGCAGTACTTC.